The 20 T cell receptor beta chains below were found in one sample sequenced in a study of T cells after somatic rescue of genetic block. The table came from immunoSEQ multiplex PCR; TCRdb's copy has only in-frame clones and leaves some out. This sample yields tens of thousands of clones, of which approximately 96% are seen a single time; approximately 0.077% belongs to the top ten. Sequenced material: peripheral blood mononuclear cells (PBMCs). These receptors were obtained from a child younger than two.

The rearrangement links TRBV13 to TRBJ1-6, with D tentatively TRBD1 (6 bases). Germline V gives CDR1 PRHDT, CDR2 FYEKMQ (reference sequence). V lost 5 bases and J lost 9, with 8 bases in between. The CDR3 is made up of 12 amino acids. The chain's CDR3 is CASSQQGSPLHF. The CDR3 DNA reads as TGTGCCAGCAGCCAACAGGGTTCACCCCTCCACTTT.

The rearrangement joins TRBV5-1 to TRBJ2-5; 8 bases map to TRBD2. CDR1 SGHRS and CDR2 YFSETQ come from the germline V gene. V shed 6 bases, J shed 5 bases, and the junction held 6 bases outside the gene matches. The CDR3 totals 13 residues. CDR3 nucleotides: TGCGCCAGCAAAAGAGCGGGAGTGGAGACCCAGTACTTC. Translating it yields CASKRAGVETQYF.

The CDR3 DNA follows: TGTGCCAGCAGCTCCTGGCACAGGGGAGGCACAGATACGCAGTATTTT. It translates to CASSSWHRGGTDTQYF. The V call is TRBV7-2, the J call TRBJ2-3, with 7 bases fitting TRBD1. Germline CDR1 reads SGHTA; CDR2 reads FQGNSA. With 4 bases clipped from V and 1 base from J, the junction kept 8 bases outside the gene matches. This CDR3 contains 16 residues. Using reference TRBV7-2 and TRBJ2-3 for the parts outside the CDR3, the full variable domain is GAGVSQSPSNKVTEKGKDVELRCDPISGHTALYWYRQSLGQGLEFLIYFQGNSAPDKSGLPSDRFSAERTGGSVSTLTIQRTQQEDSAVYLCASSSWHRGGTDTQYFGPGTRLTVL.

V usage is TRBV7-2 and J usage is TRBJ2-3; 9 bases fit TRBD1. Germline CDR1 reads SGHTA; CDR2 reads FQGNSA. This CDR3 is 17 amino acids long. J was trimmed by 0 bases and V by 1 base; bases with no gene match: 5. Here the CDR3 DNA reads TGTGCCAGCAGCTTAGACGGGACAGGGATAAGCACAGATACGCAGTATTTT. Protein: CASSLDGTGISTDTQYF.

This chain joins TRBV4-2 and TRBJ2-2, with 14 bases matching TRBD2. CDR1 is LGHNA, CDR2 YNFKEQ, per germline. This CDR3 is built from 16 residues. Trimming at V came to 0 bases and at J to 7 bases, leaving 1 base not matched to a gene. Written as DNA, the CDR3 is TGTGCCAGCAGCCAAGATGGACTAGCGGGAGGCGGGGAGCTGTTTTTT. Amino acid sequence: CASSQDGLAGGGELFF.

This chain uses TRBV15 with TRBJ2-6; TRBD2 matches 10 bases. The CDR3 contains 19 residues. Germline V gene data show CDR1 as LNHNV and CDR2 as YYDKDF (reference sequence). Unmatched junction bases numbered 7, after V lost 2 bases and J lost 0 bases. The CDR3 sequence is CATSRKLAGNPSGANVLTF. CDR3 coding DNA: TGTGCCACCAGCAGAAAACTAGCGGGGAACCCCTCTGGGGCCAACGTCCTGACTTTC.

J is TRBJ2-4 and V is TRBV9; tentatively, D is TRBD1 (6 bases). CDR1 and CDR2 (germline): SGDLS, YYNGEE. The V and J ends lost 0 bases and 6 bases respectively, with 7 bases between them. CDR3 size: 13 residues. The CDR3 coding sequence is TGTGCCAGCAGCGTAGCAGGGGCAAACATTCAGTACTTC. It codes for CASSVAGANIQYF.

This sequence joins TRBV6-6 and TRBJ2-7, with 10 bases that match TRBD1. The CDR3 extends over 15 amino acids. V lost 4 bases and J lost 2; bases outside the gene matches: 5. The germline gives CDR1 MNHNY, CDR2 SVGAGI (reference sequence). CDR3 bases: TGTGCCAGCAGTTTTCGGGACAGGGGAGCCTACGAGCAGTACTTC. This encodes CASSFRDRGAYEQYF.

V is TRBV6-1 and J is TRBJ2-7, with TRBD1 matching over 8 bases. The CDR3 is made up of 13 amino acids. Trimming removed 6 bases from V and 5 bases from J; junction bases left unmatched: 6. Germline values: CDR1 MNHNS, CDR2 SASEGT. The CDR3 loop reads CASRGTGVHEQYF. The CDR3 DNA reads TGTGCCAGCAGAGGGACAGGTGTCCACGAGCAGTACTTC.

The genes are TRBV5-4 and TRBJ2-7; 9 bases align to TRBD2. CDR1 is SGHNT, CDR2 YYREEE, per germline (reference sequence). Trimming removed 4 bases from V and 0 bases from J; junction bases left unmatched: 2. CDR3 length equals 14 residues. The CDR3 DNA sequence: TGTGCCAGCAGCGTTAGCGGGAGCTCCTACGAGCAGTACTTC. Translating gives CASSVSGSSYEQYF.

The chain couples TRBV4-3 to TRBJ2-1; 7 nucleotides match TRBD1. J lost 7 bases, V lost 2 bases, and 5 bases had no gene match. There are 14 residues in the CDR3. Per the germline V gene, CDR1 is LGHNA and CDR2 is YSLEER. CDR3 sequence: CASSQSLQGNEQFF. In DNA, the CDR3 is TGCGCCAGCAGCCAATCCCTACAGGGGAATGAGCAGTTCTTC.

V usage is TRBV27 and J usage is TRBJ2-1, with TRBD2 matching 14 bases. The germline V gene encodes CDR1 MNHEY and CDR2 SMNVEV (reference sequence). Germline trimming cut 6 bases from V and 7 bases from J; bases unmatched to any gene: 2. CDR3 length: 14 residues. The CDR3 bases are TGTGCCAGCAGGGGACTAGCGGGAGATAATGAGCAGTTCTTC. This codes for CASRGLAGDNEQFF.

This chain joins TRBV19 and TRBJ2-2; TRBD2 matches at 8 bases. The CDR3 is 17 amino acids. V gave up 5 bases and J gave up 0 bases; unmatched junction bases: 8. In germline, CDR1 is LNHDA, CDR2 SQIVND (reference sequence). This chain's CDR3 is CASSPRTSPPNTGELFF. The DNA for the CDR3 is TGTGCCAGTAGTCCCCGGACTAGCCCCCCGAACACCGGGGAGCTGTTTTTT. Variable domain in full (rest from reference TRBV19 and TRBJ2-2): DGGITQSPKYLFRKEGQNVTLSCEQNLNHDAMYWYRQDPGQGLRLIYYSQIVNDFQKGDIAEGYSVSREKKESFPLTVTSAQKNPTAFYLCASSPRTSPPNTGELFFGEGSRLTVL.

This clone was seen once. It is unclear where the CDR3 begins or ends on the DNA, so no DNA is shown, and the CDR3 is as TCRdb lists it. The chain is built from TRBV21-1 and TRBJ1-3. TRBV21-1 is given as a pseudogene. The length of the CDR3 is 15 amino acids, counting both ends. CDR3 sequence reads: CASSKGVGRGNTIYF.

The CDR3 bases are TGTGCCAGCAGCTTAGGGTTGGTGGCTTACTCCTACGAGCAGTACTTC. It is translated as CASSLGLVAYSYEQYF. The chain recombines TRBV7-2 with TRBJ2-7; D ambiguous. The V end was cut by 1 base, the J end by 0 bases, with 13 bases between. CDR1 is SGHTA and CDR2 is FQGNSA in the germline V gene. This CDR3 region has 16 residues. The variable domain in full, completed from reference TRBV7-2 and TRBJ2-7, reads GAGVSQSPSNKVTEKGKDVELRCDPISGHTALYWYRQSLGQGLEFLIYFQGNSAPDKSGLPSDRFSAERTGGSVSTLTIQRTQQEDSAVYLCASSLGLVAYSYEQYFGPGTRLTVT.

The chain joins TRBV9 to TRBJ2-3, with D perhaps matching TRBD2 (5 bases). Germline V gene sequence: CDR1 SGDLS, CDR2 YYNGEE. V was clipped by 2 bases and J by 4 bases, with 14 bases between them. This CDR3 is built from 15 residues. Written as DNA, the CDR3 is TGTGCCAGCAGCGTCGAGGGAAAGGTGGCAGATACGCAGTATTTT. Amino acid sequence: CASSVEGKVADTQYF.

This chain links TRBV9 with TRBJ1-1, with D perhaps TRBD1 (6 bases). The CDR3 extends over 13 amino acids. Germline assignment: CDR1 SGDLS and CDR2 YYNGEE. Trimming removed 3 bases at V and 4 bases at J, with 10 bases between. This CDR3 reads CASSAGGGTEAFF. The CDR3 DNA sequence: TGTGCCAGCAGCGCCGGAGGGGGCACTGAAGCTTTCTTT.

The chain links TRBV25-1 to TRBJ2-5; D not resolved. V lost 4 bases and J lost 4, with 7 bases in between. This CDR3 is 12 amino acids long. Germline V gene sequence: CDR1 MGHDK, CDR2 SYGVNS. CDR3 region: CASSARTETQYF. The CDR3 coding sequence is TGTGCCAGCAGTGCACGGACAGAGACCCAGTACTTC.

The rearrangement links TRBV19 to TRBJ2-7; D is unclear. From germline, CDR1 is LNHDA and CDR2 SQIVND (reference sequence). This CDR3 comprises 11 residues. Trimming took off 5 bases at V and 6 bases at J, with 8 bases between the two ends. In DNA form, the CDR3 reads TGTGCCAGTAGTGGTCGAGGCGAGCAGTACTTC. Protein sequence: CASSGRGEQYF.

A note on this clone: The sample has other DNA sequences that encode this CDR3 too. V usage is TRBV9 and J usage is TRBJ2-1; D ambiguous. The length of the CDR3 is 12 residues. The germline CDR1 and CDR2 sequences are SGDLS and YYNGEE. V gave up 0 bases and J gave up 4 bases, with 2 bases separating them. Written as DNA, the CDR3 is TGTGCCAGCAGCGTAGGGTACAATGAGCAGTTCTTC. Its translation: CASSVGYNEQFF.